One sample yielded the 12 T cell receptor beta chains listed below, sequenced in a study of T cells in women clearing cervical HPV infection. Here immunoSEQ multiplex PCR was the method, and the copy in TCRdb shows in-frame clones only, minus some. The table lists about 48,000 clones. The sequencing input was blood buffy coat. Source of these receptors: a woman aged 18 to 69 with a cervical HPV16 infection that either progressed to CIN3+ or cleared (not recorded which).

For this clone: The CDR3 end lies 3 residues beyond the end of the read and is filled in from the germline J gene. V and J are TRBV24-1 and TRBJ2-5, with D unresolved. The CDR3 loop spans 15 amino acids. Germline lookup yields CDR1 KGHDR and CDR2 SFDVKD. V was clipped by 1 base and J by 0 bases, with 8 bases between them. The CDR3: CATSDFTPDQETQYF. The DNA read from the CDR3 is TGTGCCACCAGTGATTTTACTCCGGACCAAGAGACC.

To note about this clone: Read sequence stops 3 residues before the CDR3 end, and the germline J gene provides the missing end. V gene TRBV2 combines with J gene TRBJ1-3; TRBD1 agrees at 8 bases. The V and J ends lost 5 bases and 4 bases, in that order; junction bases with no gene match: 10. The CDR3 runs to 16 residues. Germline values: CDR1 SNHLY, CDR2 FYNNEI. CDR3 loop: CASSYLTGAGGNTIYF. The covered CDR3 bases are TGTGCCAGCAGTTATCTGACAGGGGCGGGAGGAAACACC.

Concerning this clone itself: Sequencing ends 3 residues short of the CDR3 end; the germline J gene provides the rest. The chain couples TRBV19 to TRBJ1-1; D is possibly TRBD1 (6 bases). CDR3 length: 15 residues. The germline V gene has CDR1 LNHDA and CDR2 SQIVND (reference sequence). V lost 4 bases to trimming and J lost 6 bases, with 18 bases between them. The covered CDR3 bases are TGTGCCAGTAGTACCCGTTACAGGGCTATGGCTGAA. Its translation is CASSTRYRAMAE. In full, the CDR3 reads CASSTRYRAMAEAFF. Full variable domain (outside the CDR3, taken from reference TRBV19 and TRBJ1-1): DGGITQSPKYLFRKEGQNVTLSCEQNLNHDAMYWYRQDPGQGLRLIYYSQIVNDFQKGDIAEGYSVSREKKESFPLTVTSAQKNPTAFYLCASSTRYRAMAEAFFGQGTRLTVV.

Concerning this clone: The CDR3 end falls 3 residues outside the read, so it is completed with the germline J gene. The genes are TRBV7-2 and TRBJ2-7, with D maybe TRBD1 (6 bases). CDR1 SGHTA and CDR2 FQGNSA come from the germline V gene. CDR3 size: 14 residues. Trimming left V 5 bases short and J 0 bases short, with 11 bases between. CDR3 sequence reads: CASSARDTSYEQYF. Partial CDR3 DNA: TGTGCCAGCAGCGCCCGGGACACCTCCTACGAG.

Concerning this clone itself: The read halts 3 residues ahead of the CDR3 end, with the missing end drawn from the germline J gene. The rearrangement uses TRBV19 and TRBJ2-1; possibly TRBD2 for D (5 bases). Germline V gives CDR1 LNHDA, CDR2 SQIVND (reference sequence). The CDR3 length is 16 residues. V was pared by 4 bases and J by 7 bases, with 20 bases between. The CDR3 protein is CASSTPGSGSGNEQFF. CDR3 DNA, as far as it was read: TGTGCCAGTAGTACCCCTGGAAGCGGCTCTGGGAATGAG.

Remarks on this clone: The CDR3 extends 3 residues past the end of the read, so its final part is completed from the germline J gene. The V call is TRBV14, the J call TRBJ2-1, with unresolved D. V lost 4 bases and J lost 6, with 10 bases in between. This CDR3 has 13 residues. Germline V gene sequence: CDR1 SGHDN, CDR2 FVKESK. The CDR3 bases that were read are TGTGCCAGCAGCCCGCTGGGCTCCAATGAG. The encoded protein is CASSPLGSNE. The whole CDR3 region reads CASSPLGSNEQFF.

Details on this clone: Sequencing ends 3 residues short of the CDR3 end; the germline J gene provides the rest. The V and J genes are TRBV7-3 and TRBJ2-1; the D gene is possibly TRBD2 (5 bases). V lost 2 bases and J lost 6, with 11 bases in between. The CDR3 contains 14 residues. Germline values: CDR1 SGHTA, CDR2 FQGTGA. The DNA read from the CDR3 is TGTGCCAGCAGCTTAGGCGCCGGGGTCAATGAG. Translation: CASSLGAGVNE. From start to end, the CDR3 is CASSLGAGVNEQFF.

With regard to this clone: The missing CDR3 end, 3 residues past where the read stops, is filled in from the germline J gene. The chain joins TRBV4-1 to TRBJ1-1, with a weak D call TRBD1 (6 bases). There are 17 residues in the CDR3. Trimming removed 0 bases at V and 4 bases at J, with 18 bases between. CDR1 is MGHRA and CDR2 is YSYEKL in the germline V gene. The covered CDR3 bases are TGCGCCAGCAGCCAAGATATGGCGGGGGCGCAAAGCACTGAA. Protein: CASSQDMAGAQSTE. The CDR3 in its entirety is CASSQDMAGAQSTEAFF.

The part of the CDR3 DNA that was read is TGTGCCAGTAAGACAGGGGTCGACACCGGGGAG. This codes for CASKTGVDTGE. The full CDR3 protein reads CASKTGVDTGELFF. V and J are TRBV19 and TRBJ2-2, with 8 bases identical to TRBD1. The read ends 3 residues shy of where the CDR3 ends; the end is completed using the germline J gene. The V segment lost 7 bases and the J segment 3 bases; nucleotides outside the gene matches: 4. CDR3 length: 14 amino acids. CDR1 and CDR2 from the germline V gene are LNHDA and SQIVND (reference sequence).

About this clone itself: The CDR3 goes on 3 residues after the read ends, and that part is filled in from the germline J gene. V gene TRBV7-2 combines with J gene TRBJ2-5; D ambiguous. CDR3 length: 11 residues. Deletions cut 4 bases from V and 3 bases from J, with 3 bases between. Germline V lookup: CDR1 SGHTA, CDR2 FQGNSA. CDR3 DNA, as far as it was read: TGTGCCAGCAGCTCAAAAGAGACC. This codes for CASSSKET. The full CDR3 is CASSSKETQYF.

With regard to this clone: The CDR3 goes on 3 residues after the read ends, and that part is filled in from the germline J gene. The J gene is TRBJ2-1, the V gene TRBV7-9; 12 bases are shared with TRBD2. The V gene end was trimmed by 3 bases and the J gene end by 7 bases; junction bases not matched to a gene: 4. CDR1 is SEHNR, CDR2 FQNEAQ, per germline (reference sequence). CDR3 length equals 15 residues. The part of the CDR3 DNA that was read is TGTGCCAGCAGCTTGACTAGCGGGGGTGAAAATGAG. It codes for CASSLTSGGENE. The complete CDR3 reads CASSLTSGGENEQFF.

Comment on this clone: The read is 3 residues too short to cover the CDR3 end, so that end is filled in from the germline J gene. This chain connects TRBV2 to TRBJ2-7; tentatively, D is TRBD1 (6 bases). V lost 6 bases to trimming and J lost 3 bases, with 27 bases between them. CDR1 is SNHLY and CDR2 is FYNNEI in the germline V gene. The CDR3 is made up of 18 amino acids. Partial CDR3 DNA: TGTGCCAGCAGGTTAACCCCCGGGACACCTTCGATGGGCTACGAG. This gives the protein CASRLTPGTPSMGYE. The full CDR3 protein reads CASRLTPGTPSMGYEQYF. The complete variable domain, with remaining parts taken from reference TRBV2 and TRBJ2-7, reads EPEVTQTPSHQVTQMGQEVILRCVPISNHLYFYWYRQILGQKVEFLVSFYNNEISEKSEIFDDQFSVERPDGSNFTLKIRSTKLEDSAMYFCASRLTPGTPSMGYEQYFGPGTRLTVT.